The present entry profiles one T cell receptor (beta chain) with its context. Clones were sequenced by immunoSEQ multiplex PCR, and TCRdb holds only the in-frame ones, with some missing. The sample carries roughly 350,000 clones, 87% recorded once. CDR3 length: 15 amino acids. The V gene end was trimmed by 2 bases and the J gene end by 3 bases; junction bases not matched to a gene: 8. Germline CDR1 is GTSNPN and CDR2 is SVGIG (reference sequence). The data originate from a study of blood T cell repertoires in COVID-19. Study-level background: Sources were T cells, B-cell-depleted T cells, or PBMCs; the material itself was cDNA or gDNA.

The V and J genes are TRBV30 and TRBJ2-3, with 7 bases matching TRBD2. This sequence originates from a woman in her fifties or sixties with COVID-19, enrolled during active disease. The sequenced sample consisted of peripheral blood. CDR3: CAWSFQRGYTDTQYF. The CDR3 DNA reads TGTGCCTGGAGTTTCCAGCGGGGCTATACAGATACGCAGTATTTT. The variable domain in full, completed from reference TRBV30 and TRBJ2-3, reads SQTIHQWPATLVQPVGSPLSLECTVEGTSNPNLYWYRQAAGRGLQLLFYSVGIGQISSEVPQNLSASRPQDRQFILSSKKLLLSDSGFYLCAWSFQRGYTDTQYFGPGTRLTVL.